Listed below are T cell receptor beta chains from one sample, sequenced in a study of PD-1 blockade in classical Hodgkin lymphoma. Some clones are missing from TCRdb's copy, which holds only in-frame ones; the method was immunoSEQ multiplex PCR. The top ten hold over 0.4% of the sample, which has over 25,000 clones, roughly 86% seen once. The sequenced sample was CD4+ T cells from blood, obtained before the fourth cycle of nivolumab. These receptors came from a human donor with classical Hodgkin lymphoma. CDR3s include the opening cysteine and the closing phenylalanine or tryptophan.

CDR3	V	length
CASSLTGSNEQYF	TRBV6-1	13
CASSLGTSGITDTQYF	TRBV5-1	16
CASSQEKHSTYEQYF	TRBV4-1	15
CASSVQGAGNTIYF	TRBV9	14
CASSQELGRRGSTGELFF	TRBV4-1	18
CASSPGLGEETQYF	TRBV28	14
CASSRQGTTNEQFF	TRBV7-8	14
CSVEKTGGTEAFF	TRBV29-1	13
CASSQRRDYEQYF	TRBV23-1	13
CASSLGRGTEAFF	TRBV27	13
CASSQTDTQYF	TRBV7-9	11
CASSPRQGRNEKLFF	TRBV18	15
CASSFDRTYEQYF	TRBV19	13
CASSSWTPTFGTDTQYF	TRBV18	17
CASSLSGFDQPQHF	TRBV27	14
CASSESPLANSYNEQFF	TRBV10-1	17